A selection of T cell receptor beta chains follows, all from one sample in a study of PD-L1 blockade in urothelial cancer. Sequencing used immunoSEQ multiplex PCR; TCRdb keeps in-frame clones, though not all of them. The data show tens of thousands of clones, with approximately 80% seen just once and about 3.6% held by the top ten. Source: PBMCs, taken around atezolizumab (anti-PD-L1) treatment. These TCRs come from a man aged 70 or older with urothelial cancer. Each CDR3 is given with its conserved first and last residue. Each record gives: D gene, J gene, clone size, V gene, CDR3 protein, CDR3 DNA. A D gene is named only where the DNA matches it firmly. For some rows the clone size is stated as once, few or many, or as a class when expanded; others skip it.

. | TRBJ2-1 | . | TRBV7-2 | CASSLSGAASYNEQFF | TGTGCCAGCAGCTTATCGGGAGCCGCCTCCTACAATGAGCAGTTCTTC
TRBD1 | TRBJ1-1 | . | TRBV6-5 | CASRIDRGRGTEAFF | TGTGCCAGCAGGATTGACAGGGGGCGAGGGACTGAAGCTTTCTTT
. | TRBJ2-7 | . | TRBV28 | CASSLQEQQYF | TGTGCCAGCAGTTTACAGGAACAGCAGTACTTC
. | TRBJ2-3 | . | TRBV15 | CATSRDGGVDTQYF | TGTGCCACCAGCAGAGACGGAGGCGTTGATACGCAGTATTTT
TRBD1 | TRBJ2-7 | . | TRBV2 | CASSGRGQGSYEQYF | TGTGCCAGCAGTGGCCGTGGACAGGGGTCCTACGAGCAGTACTTC
TRBD2 | TRBJ2-2 | . | TRBV10-3 | CAISPTSGRAFNTGELFF | TGTGCCATCAGCCCGACTAGCGGGAGGGCGTTCAACACCGGGGAGCTGTTTTTT
TRBD2 | TRBJ2-7 | . | TRBV28 | CASSQGGGVSYEQYF | TGTGCCAGCAGTCAGGGTGGGGGGGTCTCCTACGAGCAGTACTTC
. | TRBJ2-3 | . | TRBV11-3 | CASSLGLSSTDTQYF | TGTGCCAGCAGCTTAGGGCTTTCTAGCACAGATACGCAGTATTTT
TRBD2 | TRBJ2-2 | . | TRBV7-2 | CASSSGLASTGELFF | TGTGCCAGCAGCTCAGGACTAGCGAGCACCGGGGAGCTGTTTTTT
. | TRBJ1-5 | . | TRBV28 | CASTMGRGQGNQPQHF | TGTGCCAGCACCATGGGCCGGGGACAAGGCAATCAGCCCCAGCATTTT
. | TRBJ1-3 | . | TRBV19 | CASREGQSSGNTIYF | TGTGCCAGTAGAGAAGGACAGAGCTCTGGAAACACCATATATTTT
TRBD1 | TRBJ2-7 | . | TRBV5-1 | CASSLSAQGQNIPYEQYF | TGCGCCAGCAGCTTGTCGGCCCAGGGACAGAATATCCCCTACGAGCAGTACTTC
. | TRBJ2-5 | . | TRBV5-1 | CASSLERQETQYF | TGCGCCAGCAGCTTGGAGAGGCAAGAGACCCAGTACTTC
. | TRBJ2-7 | . | TRBV28 | CASSLSGQIYEQYF | TGTGCCAGCAGTTTATCCGGACAGATCTACGAGCAGTACTTC
TRBD2 | TRBJ2-3 | . | TRBV15 | CATSRDGTSGGTDTQYF | TGTGCCACCAGCAGAGATGGGACTAGCGGGGGCACAGATACGCAGTATTTT
TRBD2 | TRBJ2-3 | . | TRBV2 | CASSVTSGRVTDTQYF | TGTGCCAGCAGCGTAACTAGCGGGAGGGTTACAGATACGCAGTATTTT
TRBD1 | TRBJ1-2 | . | TRBV7-6 | CASSPDRKGYLREPPSYTF | TGTGCCAGCAGCCCGGACAGGAAGGGGTACTTGAGGGAACCACCTTCCTACACCTTC
TRBD1 | TRBJ1-5 | . | TRBV6-5 | CASKRQGSSNQPQHF | TGTGCCAGTAAAAGACAGGGGTCATCCAATCAGCCCCAGCATTTT
TRBD2 | TRBJ2-7 | . | TRBV5-1 | CASRGNGGSYYEQYF | TGCGCCAGCAGGGGGAACGGGGGGTCCTACTACGAGCAGTACTTC
. | TRBJ2-6 | . | TRBV29-1 | CSVSTGLTGANVLTF | TGCAGCGTCTCTACAGGGCTTACTGGGGCCAACGTCCTGACTTTC
. | TRBJ2-1 | . | TRBV6-6 | CASSLTGYEQFF | TGTGCCAGCAGTTTAACAGGTTACGAGCAGTTCTTC
TRBD1 | TRBJ1-6 | . | TRBV2 | CASSERLGGRGASPLHF | TGTGCCAGCAGTGAAAGGTTAGGGGGCAGGGGCGCTTCACCCCTCCACTTT
. | TRBJ1-2 | . | TRBV30 | CAWSSGSKGYTF | TGTGCCTGGAGTTCCGGGTCGAAAGGCTACACCTTC
TRBD2 | TRBJ2-2 | many | TRBV6-5 | CASSQLAGAGELFF | TGTGCCAGCAGTCAACTAGCGGGGGCAGGGGAGCTGTTTTTT
TRBD1 | TRBJ1-1 | . | TRBV9 | CASSLSSGTGNTEAFF | TGTGCCAGCAGCTTAAGCTCGGGGACAGGAAACACTGAAGCTTTCTTT
. | TRBJ1-3 | . | TRBV5-4 | CASSLPGTGNTIYF | TGTGCCAGCAGCTTGCCAGGGACTGGAAACACCATATATTTT
. | TRBJ2-1 | . | TRBV6-1 | CASRGQGTYNEQFF | TGTGCCAGCAGGGGGCAGGGCACCTACAATGAGCAGTTCTTC
TRBD2 | TRBJ2-1 | . | TRBV14 | CASSHFISSGNNEQFF | TGTGCCAGCAGCCACTTCATTTCTAGCGGGAACAATGAGCAGTTCTTC
TRBD1 | TRBJ1-5 | . | TRBV28 | CASSPGQGRNQPQHF | TGTGCCAGCAGCCCGGGACAGGGGCGCAATCAGCCCCAGCATTTT
TRBD2 | TRBJ2-1 | . | TRBV7-3 | CATSLAGGSGEQFF | TGTGCCACCTCACTAGCGGGGGGTTCCGGTGAGCAGTTCTTC
TRBD1 | TRBJ2-3 | . | TRBV29-1 | CSARGTGPTDTQYF | TGCAGCGCCCGGGGGACAGGGCCCACAGATACGCAATATTTT
TRBD1 | TRBJ2-2 | . | TRBV5-4 | CASSFETGDGELFF | TGTGCCAGCAGCTTCGAGACAGGGGACGGGGAGCTGTTTTTT
. | TRBJ1-6 | . | TRBV19 | CASSGRRTDNSPLHF | TGTGCCAGTAGTGGCCGACGGACTGATAATTCACCCCTCCACTTT